These 17 T cell receptor beta chains share one sample of origin, sequenced in a study of pediatric ulcerative colitis (dated by TCRdb to about 2019). The library was generated by the immunoSEQ multiplex PCR assay. The immuneACCESS repertoire file appears here via TCRdb, limited to in-frame rearrangements. These files lack a portion of the clones; in checked studies, under half of the deficit traces to unresolved V genes, and the cause of the others is not known. Counted in this sample were about 64,000 clones; around 80% of them appeared once. Clones ranked in the top ten supply over 4% of the sample. The sample comprised blood. The origin of the receptors is a boy between 10 and 17 years old with moderate ulcerative colitis.

This clone was counted a few times. The chain links TRBV6-5 to TRBJ1-2, with D hard to call. Looked up from germline, CDR1 is MNHEY and CDR2 is SVGAGI. This CDR3 is built from 13 residues. The V gene lost 6 bases and the J gene lost 8 bases, with 16 bases spanning the gap. The CDR3 spells CASSPKPRYGYTF. For the CDR3, the DNA is TGTGCCAGCAGCCCTAAGCCCAGGTACGGCTACACCTTC.

This clone was detected a few times. The chain carries TRBV25-1 and TRBJ2-1, with TRBD1 identical over 8 bases. The CDR3 sequence is 17 residues long. Germline CDR1 MGHDK, CDR2 SYGVNS. V trimming: 3 bases; J trimming: 4 bases; junction bases outside the gene matches: 11. The CDR3: CASSENPQGAIYNEQFF. The DNA of the CDR3 is TGTGCCAGCAGTGAGAATCCCCAGGGGGCAATATACAATGAGCAGTTCTTC. The variable domain in full, with the rest retrieved from reference TRBV25-1 and TRBJ2-1, is EADIYQTPRYLVIGTGKKITLECSQTMGHDKMYWYQQDPGMELHLIHYSYGVNSTEKGDLSSESTVSRIRTEHFPLTLESARPSHTSQYLCASSENPQGAIYNEQFFGPGTRLTVL.

This clone is labeled medium-sized. The chain employs TRBV19 and TRBJ1-1; D perhaps matches TRBD1 (5 bases). In germline, CDR1 is LNHDA, CDR2 SQIVND (reference sequence). V lost 5 bases, J lost 8 bases, and 9 bases lay in between. The CDR3 is made up of 11 amino acids. For the CDR3, the DNA is TGTGCCAGTAGTTGGAGGGACGAAGCTTTCTTT. The encoded protein is CASSWRDEAFF. The variable domain in full, with the rest retrieved from reference TRBV19 and TRBJ1-1, is DGGITQSPKYLFRKEGQNVTLSCEQNLNHDAMYWYRQDPGQGLRLIYYSQIVNDFQKGDIAEGYSVSREKKESFPLTVTSAQKNPTAFYLCASSWRDEAFFGQGTRLTVV.

The V gene is TRBV7-3, the J gene TRBJ2-3; D is tentatively TRBD1 or TRBD2 (5 bases each). The V gene lost 3 bases and the J gene lost 5 bases, with 21 bases spanning the gap. The CDR3 extends over 17 amino acids. Germline lookup yields CDR1 SGHTA and CDR2 FQGTGA. DNA of the CDR3: TGTGCCAGCAGCTTCCCCCCGGGACGCAACGGAGGAGATACGCAGTATTTT. Translated, it gives CASSFPPGRNGGDTQYF.

This clone appeared a few times. The chain links TRBV13 to TRBJ1-1; TRBD1 might be the D (6 bases). Trimming shortened V by 5 bases and J by 3 bases, and 13 bases separated the two germline ends. The CDR3 runs to 14 residues. Germline loops: CDR1 PRHDT, CDR2 FYEKMQ (reference sequence). DNA of the CDR3: TGTGCCAGCAGCAACGACAGGAGGTACACTGAAGCTTTCTTT. This gives the protein CASSNDRRYTEAFF. Full variable domain (rest looked up from reference TRBV13 and TRBJ1-1): AAGVIQSPRHLIKEKRETATLKCYPIPRHDTVYWYQQGPGQDPQFLISFYEKMQSDKGSIPDRFSAQQFSDYHSELNMSSLELGDSALYFCASSNDRRYTEAFFGQGTRLTVV.

The V gene is TRBV5-1, the J gene TRBJ2-7, with 7 bases fitting TRBD1. The V and J ends lost 4 bases and 2 bases, in that order; junction bases with no gene match: 6. Germline V gene sequence: CDR1 SGHRS, CDR2 YFSETQ. The CDR3 is 14 residues long. CDR3 region: CASSHNGQAYEQYF. CDR3 DNA: TGCGCCAGCAGCCATAACGGACAGGCCTACGAGCAGTACTTC.

This chain links TRBV5-1 with TRBJ2-3; TRBD1 matches 9 bases. This CDR3 comprises 13 residues. Germline values: CDR1 SGHRS, CDR2 YFSETQ. J lost 5 bases, V lost 5 bases, and 3 bases had no gene match. CDR3 DNA sequence: TGCGCCAGCAGACAGGGGGCGGGAGATACGCAGTATTTT. Residues: CASRQGAGDTQYF.

The genes are TRBV2 and TRBJ1-2, with 10 bases lining up with TRBD1. Trimming removed 6 bases from V and 4 bases from J; junction bases left unmatched: 5. The germline CDR1 and CDR2 sequences are SNHLY and FYNNEI. The CDR3 has 14 residues. The CDR3 nucleotides read TGTGCCAGCAGGGTCGGACAGGGGGTCTATGGCTACACCTTC. Its translation: CASRVGQGVYGYTF.

V usage is TRBV11-2 and J usage is TRBJ1-1; perhaps TRBD1 as D (5 bases). The CDR3 runs 15 residues. The germline V gene has CDR1 SGHAT and CDR2 FQNNGV. V dropped 1 base and J dropped 3 bases, with 12 bases sitting between them. CDR3 DNA: TGTGCCAGCAGCTTAGTTCGCCGCAGGGACACTGAAGCTTTCTTT. Amino acid sequence: CASSLVRRRDTEAFF.

The rearrangement links TRBV29-1 to TRBJ1-2, with D perhaps matching TRBD1 (5 bases). From germline, CDR1 is SQVTM and CDR2 ANQGSEA. V was cut by 3 bases and J by 2 bases, with 13 bases left in between. The CDR3 extends over 14 amino acids. This CDR3 reads CSVDTGPDNYGYTF. CDR3 DNA sequence: TGCAGCGTTGACACAGGTCCCGACAACTATGGCTACACCTTC.

The chain uses TRBV18 and TRBJ1-1; 8 bases match TRBD1. Germline V gives CDR1 KGHSH, CDR2 LQKENI. This CDR3 has 14 residues. V gave up 6 bases and J gave up 5 bases; unmatched junction bases: 8. Here the CDR3 reads CASSPGGAGTEAFF. In nucleotides, the CDR3 is TGTGCCAGCTCCCCAGGGGGCGCAGGAACTGAAGCTTTCTTT.

The chain employs TRBV30 and TRBJ2-1, with no clear D. Trimming pared 4 bases from V and 1 base from J, leaving 14 bases between. Germline CDR1 GTSNPN, CDR2 SVGIG (reference sequence). The CDR3 is 15 amino acids. CDR3 sequence: CAWTDQLGSYNEQFF. The CDR3 DNA reads as TGTGCCTGGACCGATCAACTGGGATCCTACAATGAGCAGTTCTTC.

This chain uses TRBV5-8 with TRBJ2-7, with D perhaps matching TRBD1 (5 bases). Trimming cost V 3 bases and J 6 bases, with 10 bases left between them. The CDR3 sequence is 12 residues long. Germline CDR1 and CDR2: SGHTS and YDEGEE. CDR3: CASSSHRGEQYF. The CDR3 DNA reads as TGTGCCAGCAGCTCCCATAGGGGCGAGCAGTACTTC.

The sample holds one count of this clone. The chain recombines TRBV5-1 with TRBJ1-3, with 8 positions matching TRBD1. The V and J ends lost 0 bases and 0 bases, in that order; junction bases with no gene match: 14. The CDR3 extends over 20 amino acids. In germline, CDR1 is SGHRS, CDR2 YFSETQ. CDR3 loop: CASSLGTGGTSYSSGNTIYF. CDR3 DNA sequence: TGCGCCAGCAGCTTGGGAACAGGGGGAACGAGTTACAGCTCTGGAAACACCATATATTTT.

This chain connects TRBV25-1 to TRBJ1-2; the match to TRBD1 covers 7 bases. The CDR3 is 16 amino acids. The germline V gene has CDR1 MGHDK and CDR2 SYGVNS. V lost 2 bases to trimming and J lost 0 bases; unmatched junction nucleotides: 6. The CDR3 protein is CASSERGQSPNYGYTF. The CDR3 coding sequence is TGTGCCAGCAGTGAACGGGGACAGAGCCCTAACTATGGCTACACCTTC.

This clone was recorded a few times. The same CDR3 can be traced to other DNA sequences in this sample. The chain joins TRBV19 to TRBJ2-4, with 7 bases that match TRBD1. V was clipped by 3 bases and J by 0 bases; unmatched bases: 2. The length of the CDR3 is 15 residues. Germline loops: CDR1 LNHDA, CDR2 SQIVND (reference sequence). The CDR3 sequence: CASSIQGVAKNIQYF. In DNA, the CDR3 is TGTGCCAGTAGTATTCAGGGGGTAGCCAAAAACATTCAGTACTTC.

The chain joins TRBV4-1 to TRBJ1-2, with TRBD1 matching over 7 bases. Germline V gives CDR1 MGHRA, CDR2 YSYEKL. V lost 3 bases and J lost 0; bases outside the gene matches: 4. The CDR3 has 15 residues. The CDR3 DNA reads as TGCGCCAGCAGCCAGGGGACAGTGGCTAACTATGGCTACACCTTC. Residues: CASSQGTVANYGYTF.